This T cell receptor (beta chain) appears in the sequencing data of a study of blood T cell repertoires in COVID-19. In its sample, this clone was seen a few times. Produced via immunoSEQ multiplex PCR; TCRdb's table is partial and in-frame only. The sample yields fewer than 250,000 clones, about 83% seen once. Sequencing input: peripheral blood. This receptor was identified in a woman in her 50s with acute or convalescent COVID-19.

The CDR3 region is CASSLNLNTVGGYTF. CDR3 DNA sequence: TGCGCCAGCAGCCTCAATCTAAACACAGTCGGTGGCTACACCTTC. The chain uses TRBV5-1 and TRBJ1-2; D is unresolved. There are 15 residues in the CDR3. Germline-derived CDR1 and CDR2 are SGHRS and YFSETQ. V shed 4 bases and J shed 7 bases, with 20 bases lying between them.